The clone carrying this TCR beta chain occurred a few times. Its antigen is currently unknown. The whole isolated RNA underwent reverse transcription, so sequencing captured expressed TCRB transcripts. Data came from immunoSEQ multiplex PCR; TCRdb stores just in-frame clones and leaves some out. This sample has 100,000 to 150,000 clones, with 9% found just once. The sample originates from a study of beta chain features in type 1 diabetes. Study in general: Healthy donors resembled patients in age, gender and cell yields. Study-wide results and limits: Shortening of TCRB CDR3s, moderate but significant, appeared in all four CD4+ subsets of Type 1 diabetes patients. Fewer insertions but more deletions were seen at VDJ junctions in type 1 diabetes patients.

A CD45RO/CCR7/CD25/CD127/CD95/CD27 panel sorted naive, central memory, regulatory and stem cell-like memory CD4+ cells. The CDR3 is 14 amino acids. The germline V gene encodes CDR1 GTSNPN and CDR2 SVGIG (reference sequence). The V end lost 0 bases, the J end lost 4 bases, and 10 bases lay between the germline ends. This clonotype was obtained from a man in his thirties or forties with type 1 diabetes. The sequenced sample consisted of central memory CD4+ T cells from blood. The chain carries TRBV30 and TRBJ2-4; D is unresolved. The CDR3 protein is CAWSVQQPKNIQYF. For the CDR3, the DNA is TGTGCCTGGAGTGTACAACAGCCAAAAAACATTCAGTACTTC.